The 16 T cell receptor beta chains below were found in one sample sequenced in a study of blood T cell repertoires in COVID-19. TCRdb's copy holds only in-frame clones and misses some; the assay was immunoSEQ multiplex PCR. The table has roughly 300,000 clones, about four fifths seen once. The sequencing sample was made of peripheral blood. Source of these receptors: a woman in her sixties or seventies with active or convalescent COVID-19.

The rearrangement uses TRBV2 and TRBJ2-2, with a tentative D call TRBD1 (5 bases). The CDR3 has 13 residues. V gave up 9 bases and J gave up 2 bases, with 10 bases separating them. Germline CDR1 is SNHLY and CDR2 is FYNNEI. The CDR3 bases are TGTGCCAGACCGACAGATAACACCGGGGAGCTGTTTTTT. Encoded protein: CARPTDNTGELFF.

The chain links TRBV2 to TRBJ2-3, with 7 bases aligning to TRBD2. V lost 7 bases and J lost 1; bases outside the gene matches: 17. Per germline, CDR1 SNHLY and CDR2 FYNNEI. The CDR3 spans 18 residues. DNA for the CDR3: TGTGCCAGCATAGCGGGCCTATGGGGCACTAGCGGCACAGATACGCAGTATTTT. Protein sequence: CASIAGLWGTSGTDTQYF.

This clone appeared a few times. This rearrangement joins TRBV5-1 to TRBJ1-1, with D tentatively TRBD1 (5 bases). V was pared by 5 bases and J by 3 bases, with 11 bases between. The germline gives CDR1 SGHRS, CDR2 YFSETQ. The CDR3 totals 13 residues. The CDR3 nucleotides are TGCGCCAGCAGGGGGACTTCCTACACTGAAGCTTTCTTT. Its protein product is CASRGTSYTEAFF.

This clone is a singleton in its sample. The chain is built from TRBV27 and TRBJ1-2; 7 bases match TRBD1. V lost 7 bases to trimming and J lost 2 bases; unmatched junction nucleotides: 7. The CDR3 totals 14 residues. Germline CDR1 reads MNHEY; CDR2 reads SMNVEV (reference sequence). The CDR3 protein is CASTAAGQNYGYTF. Written as DNA, the CDR3 is TGTGCCAGCACCGCGGCGGGACAGAACTATGGCTACACCTTC.

The chain combines TRBV3-1 (or the pseudogene TRBV3-2) with TRBJ2-3; 9 bases match TRBD2. CDR1 LGHDT and CDR2 YNNKEL come from the germline V gene (reference sequence). The CDR3 sequence is 16 residues long. The junction had 4 bases not matched to a gene; V was cut back by 2 bases and J by 1 base. CDR3 protein: CASSQFGGGGTDTQYF. CDR3 coding DNA: TGTGCCAGCAGCCAATTCGGCGGGGGGGGCACAGATACGCAGTATTTT.

The chain has TRBV12-5 and TRBJ1-1; D is possibly TRBD1 (5 bases). V was shortened by 0 bases and J by 3 bases, with 26 bases between the two germline ends. This CDR3 has 20 residues. Germline V gene sequence: CDR1 LGHNT, CDR2 FRNRAP. CDR3 sequence reads: CASGLVVAGRDRRSYTEAFF. Here the CDR3 DNA reads TGTGCTAGTGGTTTGGTAGTGGCCGGGCGGGACCGGAGGTCGTACACTGAAGCTTTCTTT.

The chain carries TRBV5-4 and TRBJ2-7, with TRBD1 identical over 7 bases. The CDR3 runs to 17 residues. CDR1 SGHNT and CDR2 YYREEE come from the germline V gene (reference sequence). Losses at the gene ends were 1 base for V and 0 bases for J; bases not matched to a gene: 10. The CDR3 sequence: CASSLSNRGFSSYEQYF. Written as DNA, the CDR3 is TGTGCCAGCAGCTTGTCAAACAGGGGCTTTAGCTCCTACGAGCAGTACTTC.

The CDR3 DNA reads as TGTGCCAGCAGCCAACTACGGGACAACTCCTACGAGCAGTACTTC. Translated: CASSQLRDNSYEQYF. The chain employs TRBV4-2 and TRBJ2-7; possible D gene TRBD1, 6 bases. The germline CDR1 and CDR2 sequences are LGHNA and YNFKEQ. V was trimmed by 2 bases and J by 0 bases, leaving 11 bases between them. This CDR3 comprises 15 residues.

The rearrangement links TRBV18 to TRBJ1-2; D is unclear. The CDR3 sequence is 14 residues long. The germline V gene encodes CDR1 KGHSH and CDR2 LQKENI. V was clipped by 6 bases and J by 2 bases, with 13 bases between them. The CDR3, as DNA: TGTGCCAGCTCCCAAGAAACAGTGAACTATGGCTACACCTTC. Its translation: CASSQETVNYGYTF. The full variable domain, its missing parts supplied by reference TRBV18 and TRBJ1-2, is NAGVMQNPRHLVRRRGQEARLRCSPMKGHSHVYWYRQLPEEGLKFMVYLQKENIIDESGMPKERFSAEFPKEGPSILRIQQVVRGDSAAYFCASSQETVNYGYTFGSGTRLTVV.

The V call is TRBV6-2 or TRBV6-3, the J call TRBJ2-5; D is uncertain. The CDR3 runs to 17 residues. The germline CDR1 and CDR2 sequences are MNHEY and SVGEGT. Trimming shortened V by 3 bases and J by 5 bases, and 22 bases separated the two germline ends. The CDR3 DNA reads TGTGCCAGCAGTTATAACCCTCGCGGCGCCGCAGAGGAGACCCAGTACTTC. It specifies CASSYNPRGAAEETQYF.

The V and J genes are TRBV6-6 and TRBJ2-1; D may be TRBD1 (5 bases). The germline gives CDR1 MNHNY, CDR2 SVGAGI (reference sequence). The CDR3 runs 15 residues. Trimming left V 6 bases short and J 4 bases short, with 16 bases between. Here the CDR3 reads CASSTDSQHYNEQFF. For the CDR3, the DNA is TGTGCCAGCAGCACAGACAGCCAACATTACAATGAGCAGTTCTTC.

The V and J genes are TRBV19 and TRBJ2-1; 13 nucleotides match TRBD2. This CDR3 spans 16 amino acids. With 4 bases clipped from V and 3 bases from J, the junction kept 3 bases outside the gene matches. Per germline, CDR1 LNHDA and CDR2 SQIVND (reference sequence). DNA for the CDR3: TGTGCCAGTAGTACTAGGACTAGCGGGAGCTACAATGAGCAGTTCTTC. It codes for CASSTRTSGSYNEQFF.

This rearrangement joins TRBV15 to TRBJ1-2, with D possibly being TRBD1 (5 bases). V lost 8 bases and J lost 5, with 21 bases in between. From germline, CDR1 is LNHNV and CDR2 YYDKDF (reference sequence). The CDR3 totals 15 residues. CDR3 protein: CATGTGDPRQYGYTF. The CDR3 DNA is TGTGCCACCGGCACGGGGGACCCTCGGCAGTATGGCTACACCTTC.

V is TRBV6-5 and J is TRBJ1-2; D is possibly TRBD1 (6 bases). The V gene lost 6 bases and the J gene lost 10 bases, with 18 bases spanning the gap. The germline V gene has CDR1 MNHEY and CDR2 SVGAGI. The CDR3 runs to 13 residues. CDR3 bases: TGTGCCAGCAGATTCCGGGACATAGAGGACTACACCTTC. It is translated as CASRFRDIEDYTF.

The J gene is TRBJ2-5, the V gene TRBV29-1; TRBD1 matches at 8 bases. This CDR3 is 14 amino acids long. After removal of 6 bases from V and 4 bases from J, the junction contained 10 bases not matched to a gene. Germline V gene lookup returns CDR1 SQVTM and CDR2 ANQGSEA. The CDR3 DNA reads as TGCAGCGTAACTCACAGGGGGTGGGGAGAGACCCAGTACTTC. This translates into CSVTHRGWGETQYF.

The J gene is TRBJ1-3, the V gene TRBV5-1; 10 nucleotides match TRBD1. With V trimmed by 3 bases and J by 1 base, 10 bases remained unmatched. This CDR3 comprises 18 residues. Germline V gene data show CDR1 as SGHRS and CDR2 as YFSETQ. DNA of the CDR3: TGCGCCAGCAGCTCCGGGACAGGGGCCACCTGGTCTGGAAACACCATATATTTT. Protein product: CASSSGTGATWSGNTIYF.